This entry features one T cell receptor (beta chain) sequence. The junction and the germline gene differ at one end; a read error may be behind it. The data originate from a study of tumor-infiltrating lymphocytes in primary liver carcinoma. Study-level background: Ranging in age from 30 to 69 years, the patients were men and women. Roughly 3.65 to 7.5 million productive TCRbeta reads were obtained per sample, with similar numbers across tissue types.

Starting from around 0.45 ug of total RNA, TCR beta cDNA was produced with a primer in the constant region. Nested multiplex PCR, run for three rounds with slightly modified ARM-PCR, yielded TCR beta libraries. A single record per CDR3 protein comes from TCRdb applying MiXCR to the multiplex PCR reads. The sample has more than 45,000 distinct CDR3 sequences; around 77% are singletons. Unsorted bulk tissue (roughly 17-34 mg) underwent RNA and DNA co-extraction. The receptor was derived from a man between 40 and 49 years old with primary liver carcinoma and hepatitis B virus infection. Input material: liver tumor tissue from sampling region 5. Indicated subset: tumor region T5, tumor centre.

The CDR3 protein is CSARDPATGDSNDQFF. The CDR3 DNA reads TGCAGTGCTAGAGATCCGGCGACAGGCGACAGCAATGATCAGTTCTTC. The rearrangement uses TRBV20-1 and TRBJ2-1, with TRBD1 as a possible D gene (6 bases). Germline assignment: CDR1 DFQATT and CDR2 SNEGSKA (reference sequence). This CDR3 contains 16 residues.